The 30 T cell receptor beta chains listed next were all sequenced from one sample in a study of cytomegalovirus exposure and HLA in healthy donors. The PCR made use of 60 Vbeta and 13 Jbeta primers. Assay: immunoSEQ multiplex PCR; the TCRdb copy retains only in-frame clones and omits some. Found here are approximately 77,000 clones, around 78% of them singletons; the top ten hold 4.5%. Sequenced input: PBMCs. The receptors here all came from a man aged 35 to 55 in good health and CMV-seronegative.

The V and J genes are TRBV28 and TRBJ1-5, with TRBD1 matching 7 bases. After removal of 1 base from V and 1 base from J, the junction contained 1 base not matched to a gene. Looked up from germline, CDR1 is MDHEN and CDR2 is SYDVKM. CDR3 length: 15 amino acids. The CDR3 reads CASSLSGGSNQPQHF. CDR3 bases: TGTGCCAGCAGTTTATCAGGGGGGAGCAATCAGCCCCAGCATTTT.

V gene TRBV5-8 combines with J gene TRBJ1-5; D unclear. This CDR3 comprises 14 residues. Trimming left V 0 bases short and J 0 bases short, with 4 bases between. In germline, CDR1 is SGHTS, CDR2 YDEGEE. The CDR3 loop is CASSLVYSNQPQHF. CDR3 DNA sequence: TGTGCCAGCAGCTTGGTATATAGCAATCAGCCCCAGCATTTT.

The V and J genes are TRBV20-1 and TRBJ1-2; D uncertain. V lost 3 bases, J lost 8 bases, and 4 bases lay in between. The length of the CDR3 is 9 residues. CDR1 is DFQATT, CDR2 SNEGSKA, per germline (reference sequence). As DNA, the CDR3 is TGCAGTGCTAGGGCCGGCTACACCTTC. Translation: CSARAGYTF.

The rearrangement uses TRBV5-1 and TRBJ2-7, with TRBD1 matching 9 bases. This CDR3 spans 15 amino acids. V gave up 0 bases and J gave up 2 bases; unmatched junction bases: 3. The V gene's germline CDR1 is SGHRS and CDR2 YFSETQ. CDR3 region: CASSLGGQGTYEQYF. As DNA, the CDR3 is TGCGCCAGCAGCTTGGGGGGACAGGGCACCTACGAGCAGTACTTC. The full variable domain, rest sourced from reference TRBV5-1 and TRBJ2-7, is KAGVTQTPRYLIKTRGQQVTLSCSPISGHRSVSWYQQTPGQGLQFLFEYFSETQRNKGNFPGRFSGRQFSNSRSEMNVSTLELGDSALYLCASSLGGQGTYEQYFGPGTRLTVT.

CDR3 in DNA: TGTGCCAGCTCTGATGCGGGAACCTACGAGCAGTACTTC. This gives the protein CASSDAGTYEQYF. The chain couples TRBV6-1 to TRBJ2-7; possibly TRBD2 for D (6 bases). This CDR3 contains 13 residues. The germline V gene encodes CDR1 MNHNS and CDR2 SASEGT. Trimming cost V 8 bases and J 2 bases, with 13 bases left between them.

The CDR3 reads CASSITDRTRETQYF. The CDR3 bases are TGTGCCAGTAGTATAACGGACAGGACGCGGGAGACCCAGTACTTC. The V call is TRBV19, the J call TRBJ2-5, with 7 bases that match TRBD1. V was clipped by 2 bases and J by 5 bases; unmatched bases: 8. The CDR3 runs to 15 residues. The germline gives CDR1 LNHDA, CDR2 SQIVND (reference sequence).

V and J are TRBV5-4 and TRBJ2-7; 15 bases agree with TRBD2. Per the germline V gene, CDR1 is SGHNT and CDR2 is YYREEE (reference sequence). J gave up 7 bases and V 4 bases, and 3 bases lay outside the gene matches. CDR3 length: 14 amino acids. The DNA of the CDR3 is TGTGCCAGCAGCACGGGACTAGCGGGAGGAGAGCAGTACTTC. Translating it yields CASSTGLAGGEQYF.

V usage is TRBV7-9 and J usage is TRBJ2-4, with D unresolved. The V end lost 4 bases, the J end lost 15 bases, and 25 bases lay between the germline ends. The V gene's germline CDR1 is SEHNR and CDR2 FQNEAQ (reference sequence). The CDR3 is 15 amino acids. The CDR3: CASSYAYRSGPYPYF. The CDR3 DNA follows: TGTGCCAGCAGCTACGCGTACCGTTCAGGCCCCTATCCGTACTTC.

This sequence joins TRBV28 and TRBJ2-7, with a weak D call TRBD2 (6 bases). The length of the CDR3 is 14 residues. Trimming cost V 5 bases and J 3 bases, with 14 bases left between them. Germline V lookup: CDR1 MDHEN, CDR2 SYDVKM. In DNA form, the CDR3 reads TGTGCCAGCAGTCTAATGCCGGGAGACTACGAGCAGTACTTC. Its protein is CASSLMPGDYEQYF.

Only a few counts were recorded for this clone. The chain uses TRBV7-9 and TRBJ2-1; 10 bases line up with TRBD1. The length of the CDR3 is 14 residues. V lost 7 bases, J lost 9 bases, and 9 bases stayed unmatched. The germline CDR1 and CDR2 sequences are SEHNR and FQNEAQ (reference sequence). CDR3 sequence (DNA): TGTGCCAGCACCCCGGGACAGGGGTTCGGTGAGCAGTTCTTC. Protein sequence: CASTPGQGFGEQFF.

In DNA, the CDR3 is TGTGCCAGCACCAGACAGGGAGAGCTTGCTAACTATGGCTACACCTTC. Its protein is CASTRQGELANYGYTF. The V and J genes are TRBV5-4 and TRBJ1-2; TRBD1 agrees at 7 bases. Germline-derived CDR1 and CDR2 are SGHNT and YYREEE (reference sequence). Trimming cost V 6 bases and J 0 bases; bases outside gene matches: 11. The CDR3 has 16 residues.

This rearrangement joins TRBV10-2 to TRBJ2-5; 7 nucleotides line up with TRBD2. The J call is doubtful: the DNA matches TRBJ2-7 better. In germline, CDR1 is WSHSY, CDR2 SAAADI. This CDR3 is built from 13 residues. The CDR3 bases are TGCGCCAGCAGTGCGGGAGGAGTCTACGAGCAGTACTTC. Encoded protein: CASSAGGVYEQYF.

Turning to this clone: Germline and junction disagree at one end, which may indicate a read error. This chain connects TRBV5-6 to TRBJ1-1; 7 bases are a match to TRBD1. Germline V gene lookup returns CDR1 SGHDT and CDR2 YYEEEE. The CDR3 is 13 amino acids. The CDR3 coding sequence is TGTGCCAGCAGCTCCAGGGGGGTCACTAAAGCTTTCTTT. Its protein is CASSSRGVTKAFF.

DNA of the CDR3: TGTGCCAGCAGCCGTATGGACTTTAGCGGGAACTCCTACGAGCAGTACTTC. The encoded protein is CASSRMDFSGNSYEQYF. This chain connects TRBV7-9 to TRBJ2-7; TRBD2 matches 8 bases. Losses at the gene ends were 5 bases for V and 0 bases for J; bases not matched to a gene: 12. The CDR3 totals 17 residues. Germline values: CDR1 SEHNR, CDR2 FQNEAQ (reference sequence).

The V and J genes are TRBV4-2 and TRBJ2-7; D possibly corresponds to TRBD1 (6 bases). This CDR3 contains 14 residues. CDR1 LGHNA and CDR2 YNFKEQ come from the germline V gene. V gave up 4 bases and J gave up 3 bases, with 13 bases separating them. This CDR3 is CASSRPGQNYEQYF. The DNA of the CDR3 is TGTGCCAGCAGCCGACCGGGACAAAACTACGAGCAGTACTTC.

The rearrangement uses TRBV7-2 and TRBJ2-7, with 7 bases fitting TRBD2. V lost 6 bases, J lost 4 bases, and 12 bases stayed unmatched. The CDR3 totals 15 residues. Looked up from germline, CDR1 is SGHTA and CDR2 is FQGNSA. The CDR3, as DNA: TGTGCCAGCAGTCTTTTTTCGGGGGGACTTTACGAGCAGTACTTC. Protein sequence: CASSLFSGGLYEQYF.

A few counts support this clone. The chain employs TRBV18 and TRBJ2-7, with D possibly being TRBD2 (5 bases). The V end was cut by 2 bases, the J end by 4 bases, with 9 bases between. The CDR3 covers 13 residues. The germline V gene has CDR1 KGHSH and CDR2 LQKENI. CDR3 amino acids: CASSPAGGYEQYF. The CDR3 bases are TGTGCCAGCTCACCAGCTGGAGGATACGAGCAGTACTTC.

The rearrangement uses TRBV7-3 and TRBJ2-1; 11 bases agree with TRBD2. The CDR3 runs to 14 residues. Germline V gene data show CDR1 as SGHTA and CDR2 as FQGTGA. V shed 5 bases, J shed 4 bases, and the junction held 1 base outside the gene matches. The CDR3 sequence is CASSASGRYNEQFF. The CDR3, as DNA: TGTGCCAGCAGCGCTAGCGGGAGGTACAATGAGCAGTTCTTC.

The V call is TRBV5-6, the J call TRBJ1-2; D ambiguous. There are 14 residues in the CDR3. Germline CDR1 SGHDT, CDR2 YYEEEE. Trimming took off 5 bases at V and 6 bases at J, with 17 bases between the two ends. The CDR3 loop is CASRRGRGINGYTF. The CDR3 DNA reads as TGTGCCAGCAGGAGAGGGAGAGGGATCAATGGCTACACCTTC.

V is TRBV28 and J is TRBJ2-5; TRBD1 matches 10 bases. V trimming: 5 bases; J trimming: 5 bases; junction bases outside the gene matches: 5. Germline V gene sequence: CDR1 MDHEN, CDR2 SYDVKM. The CDR3 is 14 residues long. The CDR3, as DNA: TGTGCCAGCAGTCAGACAGGGGGCGGGGAGACCCAGTACTTC. It specifies CASSQTGGGETQYF.

A remark on this clone: One end of the junction does not line up with germline, which may come from a read error. The sample has other DNA sequences that encode this CDR3 too. The rearrangement uses TRBV7-2 and TRBJ1-1; the D gene is possibly TRBD1 (5 bases). The CDR3 is 12 residues long. Germline assignment: CDR1 SGHTA and CDR2 FQGNSA. This CDR3 is CASSYADTEAFF. CDR3 coding DNA: TGTGCCAGCTCTTACGCGGACACCGAAGCTTTCTTT.

The rearrangement links TRBV10-3 to TRBJ1-2, with D possibly TRBD1 on 6 matching bases. This CDR3 spans 14 amino acids. CDR1 is ENHRY, CDR2 SYGVKD, per germline. V lost 10 bases, J lost 4 bases, and 19 bases lay in between. CDR3 residues: CASVQQGEGYGYTF. CDR3 bases: TGTGCCAGCGTACAACAGGGAGAGGGCTATGGCTACACCTTC.

This chain uses TRBV20-1 with TRBJ1-2, with TRBD1 as a possible D gene (6 bases). CDR3 length: 10 amino acids. CDR1 DFQATT and CDR2 SNEGSKA come from the germline V gene (reference sequence). Trimming pared 6 bases from V and 8 bases from J, leaving 10 bases between. The CDR3 region has the DNA TGCAGTGCGACAGGTGGCGGCTACACCTTC. It specifies CSATGGGYTF.

This clone was observed once. The chain employs TRBV27 and TRBJ2-2; D gene ambiguous. The CDR3 spans 14 residues. CDR1 MNHEY and CDR2 SMNVEV come from the germline V gene (reference sequence). Trimming left V 2 bases short and J 3 bases short, with 7 bases between. The CDR3 DNA sequence: TGTGCCAGCAGTTTAGGGCACGACACCGGGGAGCTGTTTTTT. This codes for CASSLGHDTGELFF.

V usage is TRBV27 and J usage is TRBJ2-1; 10 nucleotides align to TRBD2. The CDR3 loop spans 13 amino acids. Germline V gene data show CDR1 as MNHEY and CDR2 as SMNVEV (reference sequence). The V gene end was trimmed by 4 bases and the J gene end by 7 bases; junction bases not matched to a gene: 1. CDR3 nucleotides: TGTGCCAGCAGTTCTAGCGGGAGAAATGAGCAGTTCTTC. It codes for CASSSSGRNEQFF.

V gene TRBV28 combines with J gene TRBJ2-1, with TRBD2 matching 7 bases. CDR3 length: 14 residues. Per the germline V gene, CDR1 is MDHEN and CDR2 is SYDVKM. The V gene end was trimmed by 3 bases and the J gene end by 3 bases; junction bases not matched to a gene: 2. In nucleotides, the CDR3 is TGTGCCAGCAGTTTGGGGGGGATCTACAATGAGCAGTTCTTC. Protein sequence: CASSLGGIYNEQFF. Together with reference TRBV28 and TRBJ2-1, the CDR3 gives the full variable domain: DVKVTQSSRYLVKRTGEKVFLECVQDMDHENMFWYRQDPGLGLRLIYFSYDVKMKEKGDIPEGYSVSREKKERFSLILESASTNQTSMYLCASSLGGIYNEQFFGPGTRLTVL.

This clone was seen only once. The rearrangement links TRBV19 to TRBJ2-7; TRBD1 agrees at 7 bases. This CDR3 has 15 amino acids. Trimming cost V 1 base and J 0 bases; bases outside gene matches: 3. Germline V CDR1 and CDR2: LNHDA, SQIVND (reference sequence). The DNA for the CDR3 is TGTGCCAGTAGTATAGCGGACAGGAGCTCCTACGAGCAGTACTTC. It translates to CASSIADRSSYEQYF.

The chain carries TRBV19 and TRBJ2-1; D remains ambiguous. The CDR3 contains 13 residues. The germline V and J ends were trimmed by 3 bases and 6 bases, with 9 bases remaining between them. Germline lookup yields CDR1 LNHDA and CDR2 SQIVND (reference sequence). The CDR3 nucleotides read TGTGCCAGTAGTATCCGGCTAGTCAATGAGCAGTTCTTC. This encodes CASSIRLVNEQFF.

Only one count was recorded for this clone. The chain employs TRBV15 and TRBJ2-7; D not certain. There are 16 residues in the CDR3. Germline loops: CDR1 LNHNV, CDR2 YYDKDF (reference sequence). V was pared by 0 bases and J by 0 bases, with 12 bases between. The CDR3 DNA reads TGTGCCACCAGCAGAGATTTTAAACTGAGCTCCTACGAGCAGTACTTC. Translated, it gives CATSRDFKLSSYEQYF. The variable domain in full, completed from reference TRBV15 and TRBJ2-7, reads DAMVIQNPRYQVTQFGKPVTLSCSQTLNHNVMYWYQQKSSQAPKLLFHYYDKDFNNEADTPDNFQSRRPNTSFCFLDIRSPGLGDTAMYLCATSRDFKLSSYEQYFGPGTRLTVT.

The genes are TRBV9 and TRBJ2-7; the D gene is possibly TRBD2 (6 bases). CDR1 is SGDLS and CDR2 is YYNGEE in the germline V gene. The CDR3 is made up of 16 amino acids. Trimming shortened V by 2 bases and J by 6 bases, and 21 bases separated the two germline ends. CDR3 sequence (DNA): TGTGCCAGCAGCGTCGGCCCTTCGGCAGCAGCGGGCGAGCAGTACTTC. Translated, it gives CASSVGPSAAAGEQYF. The variable domain in full, with the rest retrieved from reference TRBV9 and TRBJ2-7, is DSGVTQTPKHLITATGQRVTLRCSPRSGDLSVYWYQQSLDQGLQFLIQYYNGEERAKGNILERFSAQQFPDLHSELNLSSLELGDSALYFCASSVGPSAAAGEQYFGPGTRLTVT.